This entry lists 23 T cell receptor beta chains sequenced from one sample in a study of OX40 agonist ivuxolimab in advanced cancers. Only in-frame clones appear in the TCRdb table, and some are missing; sequencing was by immunoSEQ multiplex PCR. The repertoire holds around 85,000 clones, with about 89% as singletons. The sequencing here drew on CD4+ or CD8+ T cells sorted from blood, taken in a trial of the OX40 agonist ivuxolimab. These receptors were obtained from an adult with an advanced solid tumor such as melanoma, head and neck, liver or kidney cancer.

This chain connects TRBV6-6 to TRBJ2-7, with D uncertain. This CDR3 contains 15 residues. CDR1 is MNHNY and CDR2 is SVGAGI in the germline V gene (reference sequence). The V gene lost 2 bases and the J gene lost 7 bases, with 18 bases spanning the gap. CDR3 nucleotide sequence: TGTGCCAGCAGTTACGCTGGGCCCGGCGCGTCTGAGCAGTACTTC. Encoded protein: CASSYAGPGASEQYF.

The chain recombines TRBV19 with TRBJ2-3; D tentatively fits TRBD1 or TRBD2 (7 bases each). Germline CDR1 and CDR2: LNHDA and SQIVND (reference sequence). Trimming removed 5 bases at V and 4 bases at J, with 22 bases between. The CDR3 sequence is 17 residues long. As DNA, the CDR3 is TGTGCCAGTAGTCCCGACAGGGAGGGCCTTTTCTCAGATACGCAGTATTTT. It encodes CASSPDREGLFSDTQYF.

V and J are TRBV28 and TRBJ2-3; D may be TRBD2 (5 bases). CDR1 MDHEN and CDR2 SYDVKM come from the germline V gene. The length of the CDR3 is 17 residues. Trimming pared 3 bases from V and 2 bases from J, leaving 18 bases between. CDR3 nucleotide sequence: TGTGCCAGCAGTTTTCCCTTAAGGACTCCAGTCACAGATACGCAGTATTTT. Translated, it gives CASSFPLRTPVTDTQYF.

This chain uses TRBV19 with TRBJ1-1; D is uncertain. V lost 3 bases and J 1 base, leaving 9 bases between the germline ends. CDR1 LNHDA and CDR2 SQIVND come from the germline V gene (reference sequence). The CDR3 has 14 residues. The CDR3 loop is CASSIGEGNTEAFF. CDR3 nucleotide sequence: TGTGCCAGTAGTATTGGGGAGGGGAACACTGAAGCTTTCTTT.

This chain connects TRBV28 to TRBJ1-5; 9 bases fit TRBD1. Germline lookup yields CDR1 MDHEN and CDR2 SYDVKM. The CDR3 is made up of 19 amino acids. V shed 5 bases, J shed 2 bases, and the junction held 16 bases outside the gene matches. The CDR3 DNA reads TGTGCCAGCAGTCCCGGCCACCCCAACAGGGGGCGAGGCAATCAGCCCCAGCATTTT. Translating gives CASSPGHPNRGRGNQPQHF.

The CDR3 nucleotides read TGTGCCAGCAGCGTAGGGAGGGTATCTGGCTACACCTTC. This translates into CASSVGRVSGYTF. The chain combines TRBV9 with TRBJ1-2; unclear D gene. Germline V CDR1 and CDR2: SGDLS, YYNGEE. The CDR3 extends over 13 amino acids. Trimming removed 0 bases at V and 7 bases at J, with 10 bases between.

The CDR3 spells CASSYRSTDRGYGYTF. The CDR3 DNA sequence: TGTGCCAGCAGTTACAGGTCGACGGACAGGGGCTATGGCTACACCTTC. J is TRBJ1-2 and V is TRBV6-5; the match to TRBD1 covers 9 bases. The germline gives CDR1 MNHEY, CDR2 SVGAGI. The ends lost 2 bases at V and 4 bases at J; junction bases unmatched: 8. The CDR3 runs 16 residues.

The rearrangement links TRBV21-1 to TRBJ1-6. TRBV21-1 is noted as a pseudogene. The CDR3 sequence is 15 residues long. CDR3 in DNA: TGTGCCAGCAGGCTACACATACATCATAATTCACCCCTCCACTTT. As protein: CASRLHIHHNSPLHF.

V is TRBV28 and J is TRBJ1-5; 7 bases map to TRBD1. This CDR3 has 15 residues. The germline CDR1 and CDR2 sequences are MDHEN and SYDVKM. V trimming: 3 bases; J trimming: 6 bases; junction bases outside the gene matches: 8. In DNA form, the CDR3 reads TGTGCCAGCAGTTTCCCAGCGCAGGGGGTTCAGCCCCAGCATTTT. Translation: CASSFPAQGVQPQHF. Variable domain in full (rest from reference TRBV28 and TRBJ1-5): DVKVTQSSRYLVKRTGEKVFLECVQDMDHENMFWYRQDPGLGLRLIYFSYDVKMKEKGDIPEGYSVSREKKERFSLILESASTNQTSMYLCASSFPAQGVQPQHFGDGTRLSIL.

This clone was counted between two and nine times. V and J are TRBV15 and TRBJ1-2; 8 positions match TRBD1. Germline values: CDR1 LNHNV, CDR2 YYDKDF (reference sequence). The trim removed 5 bases at V and 6 bases at J, leaving 5 bases unmatched. The CDR3 is 13 residues long. CDR3 nucleotide sequence: TGTGCCACCAGCGAGACGGGACAGGATGGCTACACCTTC. Translated, it gives CATSETGQDGYTF.

V gene TRBV28 combines with J gene TRBJ2-3; TRBD2 matches 7 bases. V dropped 6 bases and J dropped 2; count of bases not matched to a gene: 8. The germline CDR1 and CDR2 sequences are MDHEN and SYDVKM. The CDR3 has 15 residues. The CDR3 region is CASSLERGYTDTQYF. The CDR3 DNA sequence: TGTGCCAGCAGCCTCGAGCGGGGATACACAGATACGCAGTATTTT.

The chain couples TRBV5-4 to TRBJ2-6, with D uncertain. This CDR3 spans 15 amino acids. Germline V gene lookup returns CDR1 SGHNT and CDR2 YYREEE (reference sequence). V lost 2 bases and J lost 2, with 8 bases in between. CDR3 residues: CASSFFGAGANVLTF. DNA of the CDR3: TGTGCCAGCAGCTTCTTTGGGGCTGGGGCCAACGTCCTGACTTTC.

The genes are TRBV28 and TRBJ2-1; TRBD2 is a possible D gene (6 bases). The CDR3 is 15 residues long. Germline CDR1 MDHEN, CDR2 SYDVKM. Trimming removed 2 bases from V and 9 bases from J, with 17 bases in between. This CDR3 reads CASSLTRLGWGEQFF. The DNA of the CDR3 is TGTGCCAGCAGTTTAACCCGACTAGGTTGGGGTGAGCAGTTCTTC.

This chain's CDR3 is CASSSRYTDTQYF. The CDR3 DNA sequence: TGTGCCAGCAGCTCCCGCTACACAGATACGCAGTATTTT. The rearrangement uses TRBV9 and TRBJ2-3; no clear D. CDR1 and CDR2 (germline): SGDLS, YYNGEE. V dropped 4 bases and J dropped 2 bases, with 8 bases sitting between them. The CDR3 is 13 residues long.

V gene TRBV7-2 combines with J gene TRBJ2-1, with 8 bases matching TRBD2. The J segment lost 5 bases and the V segment lost 4 bases, leaving 10 bases of the junction unmatched. This CDR3 spans 16 amino acids. Germline V lookup: CDR1 SGHTA, CDR2 FQGNSA. CDR3 DNA: TGTGCCAGCAGCTATGGGATAGGTAGCGGGAACAATGAGCAGTTCTTC. It codes for CASSYGIGSGNNEQFF.

This clone appeared once. The chain links TRBV6-1 to TRBJ2-3; D might be TRBD2 (5 bases). The germline gives CDR1 MNHNS, CDR2 SASEGT. CDR3 length: 13 residues. The V gene lost 5 bases and the J gene lost 5 bases, with 11 bases spanning the gap. DNA for the CDR3: TGTGCCAGCAGTACCCTACTAGGAGATACGCAGTATTTT. Translation gives CASSTLLGDTQYF.

V gene TRBV4-1 combines with J gene TRBJ2-1; D is unclear. The germline V gene has CDR1 MGHRA and CDR2 YSYEKL. Trimming stripped 3 bases from V and 0 bases from J, with 9 bases between. This CDR3 spans 15 amino acids. CDR3 coding DNA: TGCGCCAGCAGCCACGGACCCGGCTCCTACAATGAGCAGTTCTTC. The encoded protein is CASSHGPGSYNEQFF.

This chain links TRBV28 with TRBJ1-2; 7 bases are shared with TRBD1. The CDR3 covers 15 residues. The V gene's germline CDR1 is MDHEN and CDR2 SYDVKM. V shed 5 bases, J shed 1 base, and the junction held 7 bases outside the gene matches. The CDR3: CASSLEGADNYGYTF. As DNA, the CDR3 is TGTGCCAGCAGTCTTGAGGGGGCAGATAACTATGGCTACACCTTC.

V is TRBV6-5 and J is TRBJ1-1; D is undetermined. In germline, CDR1 is MNHEY, CDR2 SVGAGI. The CDR3 consists of 12 residues. The germline V and J ends were trimmed by 3 bases and 6 bases, with 8 bases remaining between them. The CDR3 DNA sequence: TGTGCCAGCAGTTATTCTGGGTCTGAAGCTTTCTTT. Protein sequence: CASSYSGSEAFF.

The genes are TRBV4-3 and TRBJ2-7; no firm D call. This CDR3 contains 15 residues. V gave up 1 base and J gave up 1 base, with 11 bases separating them. Germline CDR1 is LGHNA and CDR2 is YSLEER. CDR3 residues: CASSQGLGISYEQYF. The CDR3 coding sequence is TGCGCCAGCAGCCAAGGCCTAGGGATTTCCTACGAGCAGTACTTC.

This clone was recorded once. The V and J genes are TRBV2 and TRBJ1-4; D gene uncertain. The V and J ends lost 7 bases and 0 bases respectively, with 18 bases between them. CDR1 and CDR2 (germline): SNHLY, FYNNEI. This CDR3 has 17 amino acids. CDR3 DNA sequence: TGTGCCAGCACCGGGAGAGCTTTTGTTGCAACTAATGAAAAACTGTTTTTT. Amino acid sequence: CASTGRAFVATNEKLFF.

The V gene is TRBV9, the J gene TRBJ2-3; D possibly uses TRBD1 or TRBD2 (6 bases each). V was shortened by 4 bases and J by 5 bases, with 17 bases between the two germline ends. The CDR3 consists of 15 residues. Germline assignment: CDR1 SGDLS and CDR2 YYNGEE. CDR3 sequence (DNA): TGTGCCAGCAGCCCCCCGGGGGCGCACGTAGATACGCAGTATTTT. This sequence encodes CASSPPGAHVDTQYF.

The chain employs TRBV9 and TRBJ2-1, with D hard to call. Germline lookup yields CDR1 SGDLS and CDR2 YYNGEE. There are 14 residues in the CDR3. Trimming left V 0 bases short and J 7 bases short, with 11 bases between. The CDR3 reads CASSVEGMVNEQFF. The CDR3 DNA reads as TGTGCCAGCAGCGTAGAGGGCATGGTAAATGAGCAGTTCTTC.